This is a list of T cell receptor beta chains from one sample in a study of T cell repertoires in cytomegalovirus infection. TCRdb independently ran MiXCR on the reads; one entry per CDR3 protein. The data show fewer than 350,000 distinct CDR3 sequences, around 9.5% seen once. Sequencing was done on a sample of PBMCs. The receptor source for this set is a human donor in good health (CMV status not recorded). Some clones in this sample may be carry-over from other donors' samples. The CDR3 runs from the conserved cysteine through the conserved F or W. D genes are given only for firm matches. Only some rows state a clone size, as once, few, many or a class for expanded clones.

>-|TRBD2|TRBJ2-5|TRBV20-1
CSASGSGGASGTQYF
TGCAGTGCTAGCGGTAGCGGGGGAGCGTCGGGGACCCAGTACTTC
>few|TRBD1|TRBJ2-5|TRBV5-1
CASSYQGAHGTQYF
TGCGCCAGCAGCTATCAGGGGGCGCACGGGACCCAGTACTTC
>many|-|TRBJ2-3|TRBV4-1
CASSQAGGTDTQYF
TGCGCCAGCAGCCAAGCCGGGGGCACAGATACGCAGTATTTT
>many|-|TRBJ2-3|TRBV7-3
CASSVAAITDTQYF
TGTGCCAGCAGTGTAGCGGCCATCACAGATACGCAGTATTTT
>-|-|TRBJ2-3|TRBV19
CASSIDRGAPDTQYF
TGTGCCAGTAGTATAGATCGAGGAGCGCCCGATACGCAGTATTTT
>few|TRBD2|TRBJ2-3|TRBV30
CAWRGGLAGPDTQYF
TGTGCCTGGAGGGGGGGACTAGCGGGCCCGGATACGCAGTATTTT
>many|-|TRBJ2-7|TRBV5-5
CASSLRNEQYF
TGTGCCAGCAGCTTGAGAAACGAGCAGTACTTC
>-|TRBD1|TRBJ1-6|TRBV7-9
CASTRGTDDNSPLHF
TGTGCCAGCACCCGGGGGACAGACGATAATTCACCCCTCCACTTT
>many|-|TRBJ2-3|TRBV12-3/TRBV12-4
CASSLALGTGLDLITDTQYF
TGTGCCAGCAGTTTAGCGCTCGGAACAGGGCTGGATTTGATCACAGATACGCAGTATTTT
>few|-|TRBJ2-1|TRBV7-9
CASSSVVGDDEQFF
TGTGCCAGCAGCTCCGTCGTGGGGGACGATGAGCAGTTCTTC
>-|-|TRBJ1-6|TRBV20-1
CSARPGFSSYNSPLHF
TGCAGTGCTAGACCGGGCTTCAGCTCCTATAATTCACCCCTCCACTTT
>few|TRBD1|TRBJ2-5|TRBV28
CASRPPGQGRRETQYF
TGTGCCAGCAGACCTCCGGGACAGGGGAGGAGAGAGACCCAGTACTTC
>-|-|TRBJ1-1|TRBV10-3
CAISESRSSMNTEAFF
TGTGCCATCAGTGAGTCCCGGAGCAGTATGAACACTGAAGCTTTCTTT
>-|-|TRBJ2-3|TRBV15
CATSGDREWDTQYF
TGTGCCACCAGTGGGGACCGGGAGTGGGATACGCAGTATTTT
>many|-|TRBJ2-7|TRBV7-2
CASSLQPGSKYEQYF
TGTGCCAGCAGCTTGCAACCGGGATCCAAATACGAGCAGTACTTC
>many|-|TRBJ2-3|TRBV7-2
CASSSFRTDTQYF
TGTGCCAGCAGCTCCTTTAGGACAGATACGCAGTATTTT
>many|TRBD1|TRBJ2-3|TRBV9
CASSVTGGLTDTQYF
TGTGCCAGCAGCGTTACAGGGGGTTTGACAGATACGCAGTATTTT
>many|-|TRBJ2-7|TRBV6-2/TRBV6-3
CASSYSNPRRGYEQYF
TGTGCCAGCAGTTACTCGAATCCCAGACGGGGCTACGAGCAGTACTTC
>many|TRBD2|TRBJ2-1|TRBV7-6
CASSLLGLAPQSSYNEQFF
TGTGCCAGCAGCTTATTGGGACTAGCGCCCCAGAGCTCCTACAATGAGCAGTTCTTC
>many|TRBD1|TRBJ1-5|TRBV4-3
CASSQDVQGGDQPQHF
TGCGCCAGCAGCCAAGATGTACAGGGGGGGGATCAGCCCCAGCATTTT
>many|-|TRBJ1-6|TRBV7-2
CASSPSTLNSPLHF
TGTGCCAGCAGCCCCTCGACCTTAAATTCACCCCTCCACTTT
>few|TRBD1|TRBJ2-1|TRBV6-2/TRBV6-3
CASTQPLTGPGNEQFF
TGTGCCAGCACTCAACCTTTGACAGGGCCGGGCAATGAGCAGTTCTTC
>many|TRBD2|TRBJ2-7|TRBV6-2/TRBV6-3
CASQPGLALEQYF
TGTGCCAGCCAACCGGGACTAGCTCTCGAGCAGTACTTC
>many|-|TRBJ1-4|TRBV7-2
CASSPRTAYNEKLFF
TGTGCCAGCAGCCCTAGGACAGCCTATAATGAAAAACTGTTTTTT
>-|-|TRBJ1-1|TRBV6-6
CASSSWTLGPEAFF
TGTGCCAGCAGTTCCTGGACCTTGGGCCCAGAAGCTTTCTTT
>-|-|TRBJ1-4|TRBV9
CASSGRSNEKLFF
TGTGCCAGCAGCGGCCGCTCGAATGAAAAACTGTTTTTT
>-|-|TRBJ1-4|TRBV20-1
CSARDRRFVSEKLFF
TGCAGTGCTAGAGACAGGCGCTTTGTGAGTGAAAAACTGTTTTTT
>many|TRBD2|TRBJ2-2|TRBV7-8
CASSSGLAGGTGELFF
TGTGCCAGCAGCTCGGGACTAGCGGGGGGCACCGGGGAGCTGTTTTTT
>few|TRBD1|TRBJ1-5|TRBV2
CASSVRTGAWPQHF
TGTGCCAGCAGTGTGCGGACAGGAGCATGGCCCCAGCATTTT
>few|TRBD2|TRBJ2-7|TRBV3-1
CASSRRVGLATYEQYF
TGTGCCAGCAGCCGTAGGGTCGGACTAGCGACCTACGAGCAGTACTTC
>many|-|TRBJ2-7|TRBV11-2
CASSRDGFSYEQYF
TGTGCCAGCTCCCGGGACGGCTTCTCCTACGAGCAGTACTTC
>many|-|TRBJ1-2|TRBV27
CASSLSRRGSGYGYTF
TGTGCCAGCAGTTTATCGAGGAGGGGGTCAGGATATGGCTACACCTTC
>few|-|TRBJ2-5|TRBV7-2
CASSLVGSGVQETQYF
TGTGCCAGCAGCTTAGTAGGTAGCGGTGTTCAAGAGACCCAGTACTTC
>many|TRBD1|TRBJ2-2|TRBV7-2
CASSLAGTGNTGELFF
TGTGCCAGCAGCTTAGCTGGGACAGGCAACACCGGGGAGCTGTTTTTT
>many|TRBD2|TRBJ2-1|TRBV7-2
CASSYRLADSYNEQFF
TGTGCCAGCAGCTATCGACTAGCCGACTCCTACAATGAGCAGTTCTTC
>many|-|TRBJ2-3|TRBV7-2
CASSRESVADTQYF
TGTGCCAGCAGTAGGGAGTCCGTCGCAGATACGCAGTATTTT
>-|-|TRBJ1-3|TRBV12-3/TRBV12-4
CASRPQELSGNTIYF
TGTGCCAGCAGACCGCAGGAGCTCTCTGGAAACACCATATATTTT
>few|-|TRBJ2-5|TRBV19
CASSPRLQETQYF
TGTGCCAGTAGCCCTCGGCTTCAAGAGACCCAGTACTTC
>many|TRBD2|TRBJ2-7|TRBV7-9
CASSLGLAGGSYEQYF
TGTGCCAGCAGCTTAGGATTAGCGGGAGGGTCCTACGAGCAGTACTTC
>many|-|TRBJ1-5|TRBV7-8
CASSFGTGSNQPQHF
TGTGCCAGCAGCTTCGGCACCGGGAGCAATCAGCCCCAGCATTTT
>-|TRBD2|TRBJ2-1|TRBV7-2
CASSLPGLAGGYNEQFF
TGTGCCAGCAGCTTACCGGGACTAGCGGGAGGCTACAATGAGCAGTTCTTC
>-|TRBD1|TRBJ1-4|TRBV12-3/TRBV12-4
CASSFAGTELKKLFF
TGTGCCAGCAGTTTCGCCGGGACAGAGCTGAAAAAACTGTTTTTT
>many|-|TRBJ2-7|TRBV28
CASSIGTLAYEQYF
TGTGCCAGCAGTATCGGGACTTTAGCTTACGAGCAGTACTTC
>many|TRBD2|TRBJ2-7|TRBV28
CASSLGRGGLELSGRYEQYF
TGTGCCAGCAGTTTGGGCCGAGGGGGACTTGAATTAAGCGGGAGGTACGAGCAGTACTTC
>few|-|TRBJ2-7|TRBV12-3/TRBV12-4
CASTLRSRYEQYF
TGTGCCAGCACATTAAGATCCCGATACGAGCAGTACTTC
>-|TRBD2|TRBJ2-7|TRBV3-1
CASSQDTAGGSYEQYF
TGTGCCAGCAGCCAAGATACGGCGGGGGGATCCTACGAGCAGTACTTC
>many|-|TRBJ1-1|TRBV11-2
CASSLVGGYTEAFF
TGTGCCAGCAGCTTAGTGGGGGGTTACACTGAAGCTTTCTTT
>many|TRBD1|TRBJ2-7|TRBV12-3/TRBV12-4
CASSLGGTDTYEQYF
TGTGCCAGCAGTTTAGGAGGGACAGATACCTACGAGCAGTACTTC
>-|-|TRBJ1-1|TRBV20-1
CSARDMDKNTEAFF
TGCAGTGCTAGAGATATGGACAAGAACACTGAAGCTTTCTTT
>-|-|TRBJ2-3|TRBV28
CASSSWGGGRDTQYF
TGTGCCAGCAGTTCCTGGGGAGGGGGAAGAGATACGCAGTATTTT
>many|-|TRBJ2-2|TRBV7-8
CASSYKWEGGELFF
TGTGCCAGCAGCTACAAGTGGGAAGGCGGGGAGCTGTTTTTT
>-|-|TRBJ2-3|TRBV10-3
CAISDFLGTDTQYF
TGTGCCATCAGTGATTTTCTCGGCACAGATACGCAGTATTTT
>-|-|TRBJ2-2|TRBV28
CDSRILGQGSTGELFF
TGTGACAGCAGGATCTTGGGCCAGGGTAGCACCGGGGAGCTGTTTTTT
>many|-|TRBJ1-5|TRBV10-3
CAIRQYSNQPQHF
TGTGCCATCAGACAGTATAGCAATCAGCCCCAGCATTTT